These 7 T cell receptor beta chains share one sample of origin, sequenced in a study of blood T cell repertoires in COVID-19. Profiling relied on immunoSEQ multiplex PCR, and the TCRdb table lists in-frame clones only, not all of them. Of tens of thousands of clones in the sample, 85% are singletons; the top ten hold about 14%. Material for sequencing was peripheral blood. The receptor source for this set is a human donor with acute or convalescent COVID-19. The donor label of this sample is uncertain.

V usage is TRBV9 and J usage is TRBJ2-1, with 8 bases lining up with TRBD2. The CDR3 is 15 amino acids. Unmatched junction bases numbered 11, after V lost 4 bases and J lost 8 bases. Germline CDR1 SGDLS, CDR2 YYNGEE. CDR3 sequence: CASSRVSGSSDEQFF. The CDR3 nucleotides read TGTGCCAGCAGCAGAGTCAGCGGGAGTTCCGATGAGCAGTTCTTC. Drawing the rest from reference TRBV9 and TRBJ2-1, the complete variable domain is DSGVTQTPKHLITATGQRVTLRCSPRSGDLSVYWYQQSLDQGLQFLIQYYNGEERAKGNILERFSAQQFPDLHSELNLSSLELGDSALYFCASSRVSGSSDEQFFGPGTRLTVL.

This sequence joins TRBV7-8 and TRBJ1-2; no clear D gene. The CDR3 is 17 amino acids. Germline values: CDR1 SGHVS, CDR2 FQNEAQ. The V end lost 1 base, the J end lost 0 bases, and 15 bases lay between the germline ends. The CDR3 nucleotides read TGTGCCAGCAGCTTAGGTCGCGGGAGGGATGCTAACTATGGCTACACCTTC. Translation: CASSLGRGRDANYGYTF.

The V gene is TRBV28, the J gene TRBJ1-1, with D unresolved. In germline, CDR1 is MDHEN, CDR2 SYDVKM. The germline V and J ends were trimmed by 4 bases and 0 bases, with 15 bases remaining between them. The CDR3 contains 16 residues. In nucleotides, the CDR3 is TGTGCCAGCAGTTCCTCTGTTCCGGGGATGAACACTGAAGCTTTCTTT. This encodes CASSSSVPGMNTEAFF.

CDR3 in amino acids: CASSLIAGGSNEQFF. The CDR3 coding sequence is TGTGCCAGCAGCTTAATAGCGGGGGGGAGTAATGAGCAGTTCTTC. The gene calls are TRBV11-2 and TRBJ2-1; the match to TRBD2 covers 11 bases. J lost 7 bases, V lost 2 bases, and 4 bases had no gene match. This CDR3 spans 15 amino acids. Germline V CDR1 and CDR2: SGHAT, FQNNGV.

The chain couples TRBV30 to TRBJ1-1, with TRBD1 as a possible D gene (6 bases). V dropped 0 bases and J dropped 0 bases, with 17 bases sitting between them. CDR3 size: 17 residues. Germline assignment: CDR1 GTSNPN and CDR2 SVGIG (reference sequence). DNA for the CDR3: TGTGCCTGGAGTGTCGGACATTCCGGACAGATGAACACTGAAGCTTTCTTT. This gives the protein CAWSVGHSGQMNTEAFF. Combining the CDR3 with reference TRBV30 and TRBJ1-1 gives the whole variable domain SQTIHQWPATLVQPVGSPLSLECTVEGTSNPNLYWYRQAAGRGLQLLFYSVGIGQISSEVPQNLSASRPQDRQFILSSKKLLLSDSGFYLCAWSVGHSGQMNTEAFFGQGTRLTVV.

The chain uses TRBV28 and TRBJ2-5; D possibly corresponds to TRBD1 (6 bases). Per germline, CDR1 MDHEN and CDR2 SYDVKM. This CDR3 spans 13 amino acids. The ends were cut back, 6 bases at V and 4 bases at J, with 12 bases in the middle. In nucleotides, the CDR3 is TGTGCCAGCAGCTTAAAAGGGGGAGAGACCCAGTACTTC. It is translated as CASSLKGGETQYF.

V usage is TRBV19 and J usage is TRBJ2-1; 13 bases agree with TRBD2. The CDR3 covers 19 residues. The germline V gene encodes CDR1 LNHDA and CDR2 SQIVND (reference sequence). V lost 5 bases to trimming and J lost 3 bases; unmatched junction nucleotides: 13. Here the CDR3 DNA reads TGTGCCAGTAGTCCCCGGACTAGCGGGAGTGTAGGTCGCTACAATGAGCAGTTCTTC. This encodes CASSPRTSGSVGRYNEQFF. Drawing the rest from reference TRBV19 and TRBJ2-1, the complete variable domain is DGGITQSPKYLFRKEGQNVTLSCEQNLNHDAMYWYRQDPGQGLRLIYYSQIVNDFQKGDIAEGYSVSREKKESFPLTVTSAQKNPTAFYLCASSPRTSGSVGRYNEQFFGPGTRLTVL.